The clone carrying this TCR beta chain was seen a handful of times. Its specificity is not known. This entry belongs to a study of T cells in tumors after PD-1 blockade. On the study more broadly: Treatment was either pembrolizumab 200 mg every 3 weeks or cemiplimab 350 mg every 2 weeks. Mean per blood sample: some 100,000 templates (roughly 22,000-257,772), 36,536 unique clonotypes.

Study results and caveats: About 41% of tumor TCR clonotypes were also found in blood.

The data were produced by immunoSEQ multiplex PCR, yet TCRdb's version contains in-frame clones alone and is incomplete. The profile covers tens of thousands of clones, with around 78% appearing a single time and 26% taken by the ten largest. CDR1 and CDR2 from the germline V gene are SNHLY and FYNNEI. The V and J ends lost 0 bases and 8 bases respectively, with 7 bases between them. CDR3 length: 12 residues. This clonotype originated in a human donor with basal cell carcinoma. This chain joins TRBV2 and TRBJ1-2; D is unclear. Source: PBMCs, taken before anti-PD-1 treatment. The CDR3 DNA follows: TGTGCCAGCAGTGAAGCGAGGACGGGCTACACCTTC. Encoded protein: CASSEARTGYTF.